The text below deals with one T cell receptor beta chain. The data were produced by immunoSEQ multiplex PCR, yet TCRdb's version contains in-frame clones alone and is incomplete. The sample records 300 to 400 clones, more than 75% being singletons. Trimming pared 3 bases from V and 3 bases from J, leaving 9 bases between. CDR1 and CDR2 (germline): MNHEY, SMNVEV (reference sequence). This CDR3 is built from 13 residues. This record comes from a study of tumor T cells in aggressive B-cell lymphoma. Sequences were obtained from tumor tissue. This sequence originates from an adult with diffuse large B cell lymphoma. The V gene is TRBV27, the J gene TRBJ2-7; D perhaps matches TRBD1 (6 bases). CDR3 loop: CASSLDRFYEQYF. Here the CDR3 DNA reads TGTGCCAGCAGTTTGGACAGATTCTACGAGCAGTACTTC.